Reported below is one T cell receptor beta chain. Its antigen is not identified. These data are taken from a study of beta chain features in type 1 diabetes. The entirety of the isolated RNA underwent reverse transcription, so expressed TCRB transcripts were sequenced. Sequencing of naive, central memory and regulatory T cell samples gave an average of approximately 3.3 million reads. Libraries were prepared by immunoSEQ multiplex PCR; TCRdb keeps only in-frame clonotypes and omits some of them. The sample shows nearly 250,000 clones, about 70% of them seen only once. Study-wide findings and caveats: Naive, central memory and regulatory TCRB repertoires appeared more similar among patients than healthy donors. Possible PCR preference for shorter templates applied equally to patients and controls.

V was pared by 0 bases and J by 1 base, with 4 bases of the junction left unmatched. Germline values: CDR1 SGDLS, CDR2 YYNGEE. The CDR3 loop spans 17 amino acids. Sequenced sample: naive CD4+ T cells from blood. This TCR came from a man aged 30 to 39 in good health. The V and J genes are TRBV9 and TRBJ2-1; 10 nucleotides match TRBD2. CDR3 protein: CASSVEQGLASYNEQFF. The CDR3 DNA reads TGTGCCAGCAGCGTAGAACAGGGACTAGCGTCCTACAATGAGCAGTTCTTC.